This TCR beta chain is drawn from a study of beta chain features in type 1 diabetes. The CDR3 loop spans 15 amino acids. Per the germline V gene, CDR1 is MNHEY and CDR2 is SMNVEV (reference sequence). The V gene lost 2 bases and the J gene lost 0 bases, with 11 bases spanning the gap. The isolated RNA, all of it, was reverse transcribed, so expressed TCRB transcripts were what got sequenced. Assay: immunoSEQ multiplex PCR; the TCRdb copy retains only in-frame clones and omits some. The table records about 240,000 clones, over 11% of them present only once. As to this clone: What it recognizes is unknown.

Purity above 98% was achieved in all sorted populations. Study-wide findings and caveats: With patients and controls alike, PCR might favor shorter templates to an equal degree. Any HLA effect on TCRB rearrangement was left unresolved by small sub-analyses. In all four CD4+ subsets, TCRB CDR3 length was significantly, moderately reduced in type 1 diabetes.

The sequencing sample was made of naive CD4+ T cells from blood. The clonotype was recovered from a man aged 25-45 years with type 1 diabetes. The chain combines TRBV27 with TRBJ2-7; TRBD1 is a possible D gene (6 bases). The CDR3 region is CASSLRWTASYEQYF. Written as DNA, the CDR3 is TGTGCCAGCAGTTTAAGGTGGACAGCCTCCTACGAGCAGTACTTC.